This T cell receptor beta chain was sequenced during a study of identical twins. Findings of the study overall: Models underestimated TCR alpha sharing (out-of-frame) in monozygotic twins. Invariant MAIT and iNKT cells are populations that could partly confound zero-insertion analyses.

A universal primer site arose from template switching, and cDNA bore unique molecular identifiers. TCRdb independently ran MiXCR on the 5' RACE reads; one entry per CDR3 protein. In the table there are about 150,000 distinct CDR3 sequences, approximately 4% of which are singletons. This clonotype was seen repeatedly, ten times or more. Its antigen is as yet unknown. V lost 7 bases to trimming and J lost 8 bases, with 15 bases between them. CDR1 is SNHLY, CDR2 FYNNEI, per germline. The length of the CDR3 is 13 residues. J is TRBJ2-4 and V is TRBV2; maybe TRBD2 (6 bases). The origin of this receptor is a man in his late teens or twenties in good health. The specimen sequenced was memory T cells sorted from blood. This CDR3 reads CASISTGEDIQYF. The CDR3 DNA follows: TGTGCCAGCATCTCGACGGGGGAGGACATTCAGTACTTC.